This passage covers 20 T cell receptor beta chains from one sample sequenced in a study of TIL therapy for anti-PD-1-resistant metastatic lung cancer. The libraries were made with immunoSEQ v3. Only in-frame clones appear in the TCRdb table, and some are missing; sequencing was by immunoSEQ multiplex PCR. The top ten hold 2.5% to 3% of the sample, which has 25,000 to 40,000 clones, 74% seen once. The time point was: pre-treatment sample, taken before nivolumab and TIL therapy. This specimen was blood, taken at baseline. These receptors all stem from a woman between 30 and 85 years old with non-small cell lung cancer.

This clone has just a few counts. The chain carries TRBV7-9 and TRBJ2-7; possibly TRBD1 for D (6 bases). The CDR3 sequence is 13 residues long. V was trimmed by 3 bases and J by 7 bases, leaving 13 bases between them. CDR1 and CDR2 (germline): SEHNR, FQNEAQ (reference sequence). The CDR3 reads CASSFPGVGEQYF. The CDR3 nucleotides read TGTGCCAGCAGCTTTCCAGGGGTCGGTGAGCAGTACTTC.

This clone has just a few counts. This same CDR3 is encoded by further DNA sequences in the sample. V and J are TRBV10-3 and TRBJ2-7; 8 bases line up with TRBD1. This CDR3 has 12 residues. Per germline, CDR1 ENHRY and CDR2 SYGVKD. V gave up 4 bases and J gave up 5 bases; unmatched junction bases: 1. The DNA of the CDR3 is TGTGCCATCAGTGGGACAGGGAACGAGCAGTACTTC. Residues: CAISGTGNEQYF.

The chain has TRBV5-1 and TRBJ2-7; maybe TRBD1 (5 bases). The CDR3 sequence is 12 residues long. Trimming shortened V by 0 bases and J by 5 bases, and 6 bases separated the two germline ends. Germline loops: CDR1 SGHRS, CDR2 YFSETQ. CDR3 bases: TGCGCCAGCAGCTTGGAGGGGCACGAGCAGTACTTC. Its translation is CASSLEGHEQYF.

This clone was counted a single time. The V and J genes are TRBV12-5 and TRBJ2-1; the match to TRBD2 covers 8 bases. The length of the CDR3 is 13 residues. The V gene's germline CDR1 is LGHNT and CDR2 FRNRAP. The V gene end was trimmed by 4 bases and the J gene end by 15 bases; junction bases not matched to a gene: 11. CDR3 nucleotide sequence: TGTGCTAGTGGTTACGCCCCCGACGGGGGGGCGTTCTTC. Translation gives CASGYAPDGGAFF.

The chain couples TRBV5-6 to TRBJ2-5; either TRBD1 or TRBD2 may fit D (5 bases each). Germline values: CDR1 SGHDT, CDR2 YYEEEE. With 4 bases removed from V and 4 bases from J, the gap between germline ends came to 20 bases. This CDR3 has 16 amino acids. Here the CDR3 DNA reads TGTGCCAGCAGCAACGAGGGGTCAAGGCCAGGAGAGACCCAGTACTTC. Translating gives CASSNEGSRPGETQYF.

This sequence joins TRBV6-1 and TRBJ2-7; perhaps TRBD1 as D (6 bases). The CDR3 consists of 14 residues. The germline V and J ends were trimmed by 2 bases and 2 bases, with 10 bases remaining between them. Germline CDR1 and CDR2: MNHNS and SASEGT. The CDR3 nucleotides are TGTGCCAGCAGTGAACGTGGGGACACCTACGAGCAGTACTTC. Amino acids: CASSERGDTYEQYF.

The DNA for the CDR3 is TGTGCCAGCAGGCGGGACACGAATGAAAAACTGTTTTTT. Amino acids: CASRRDTNEKLFF. The chain uses TRBV9 and TRBJ1-4, with D perhaps TRBD1 (6 bases). Germline V CDR1 and CDR2: SGDLS, YYNGEE. The length of the CDR3 is 13 residues. V lost 5 bases and J lost 5, with 10 bases in between. Complete variable domain (other parts from reference TRBV9 and TRBJ1-4): DSGVTQTPKHLITATGQRVTLRCSPRSGDLSVYWYQQSLDQGLQFLIQYYNGEERAKGNILERFSAQQFPDLHSELNLSSLELGDSALYFCASRRDTNEKLFFGSGTQLSVL.

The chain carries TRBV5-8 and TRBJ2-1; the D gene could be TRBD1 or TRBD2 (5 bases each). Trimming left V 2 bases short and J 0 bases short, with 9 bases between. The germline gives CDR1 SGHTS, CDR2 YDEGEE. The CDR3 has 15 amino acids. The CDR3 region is CASSLGESSYNEQFF. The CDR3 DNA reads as TGTGCCAGCAGCTTAGGGGAGAGCTCCTACAATGAGCAGTTCTTC.

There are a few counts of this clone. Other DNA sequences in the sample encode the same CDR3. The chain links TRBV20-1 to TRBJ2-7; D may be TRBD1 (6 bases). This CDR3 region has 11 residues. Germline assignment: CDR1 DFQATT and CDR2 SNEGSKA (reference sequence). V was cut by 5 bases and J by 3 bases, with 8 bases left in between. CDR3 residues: CSAYRDYEQYF. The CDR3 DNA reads TGCAGTGCTTACAGGGACTACGAGCAGTACTTC.

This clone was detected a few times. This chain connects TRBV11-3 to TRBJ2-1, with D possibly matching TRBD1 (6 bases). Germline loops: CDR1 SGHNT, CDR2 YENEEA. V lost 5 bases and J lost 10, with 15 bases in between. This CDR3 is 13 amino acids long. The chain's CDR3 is CASSPRGFREQFF. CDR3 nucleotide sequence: TGTGCCAGCAGCCCAAGGGGGTTCAGGGAGCAGTTCTTC.

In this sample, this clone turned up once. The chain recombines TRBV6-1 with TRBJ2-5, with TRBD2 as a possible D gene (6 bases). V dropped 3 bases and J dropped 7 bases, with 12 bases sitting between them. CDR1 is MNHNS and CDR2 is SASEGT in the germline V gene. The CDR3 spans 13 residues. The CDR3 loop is CASSDWGVGTQYF. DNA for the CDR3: TGTGCCAGCAGTGACTGGGGGGTGGGGACCCAGTACTTC.

The CDR3 here is CASSLAVGTSSYEQYF. The CDR3 DNA sequence: TGTGCCAGCAGCTTAGCAGTTGGGACTAGCTCCTACGAGCAGTACTTC. The chain joins TRBV7-8 to TRBJ2-7; 8 bases match TRBD2. CDR1 and CDR2 (germline): SGHVS, FQNEAQ. J gave up 0 bases and V 0 bases, and 4 bases lay outside the gene matches. The CDR3 totals 16 residues.

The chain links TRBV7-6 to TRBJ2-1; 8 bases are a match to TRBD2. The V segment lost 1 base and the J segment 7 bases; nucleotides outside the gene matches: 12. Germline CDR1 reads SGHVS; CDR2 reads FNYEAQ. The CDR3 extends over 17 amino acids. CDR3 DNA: TGTGCCAGCAGCTTAGAATCCGGGACTAGTTATCAGAATGAGCAGTTCTTC. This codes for CASSLESGTSYQNEQFF.

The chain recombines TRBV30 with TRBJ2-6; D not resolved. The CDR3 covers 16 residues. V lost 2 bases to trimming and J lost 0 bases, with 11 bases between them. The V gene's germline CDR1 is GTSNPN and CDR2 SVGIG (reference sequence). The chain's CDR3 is CAWSKGRSSGANVLTF. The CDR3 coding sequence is TGTGCCTGGAGTAAAGGCAGGTCCTCTGGGGCCAACGTCCTGACTTTC.

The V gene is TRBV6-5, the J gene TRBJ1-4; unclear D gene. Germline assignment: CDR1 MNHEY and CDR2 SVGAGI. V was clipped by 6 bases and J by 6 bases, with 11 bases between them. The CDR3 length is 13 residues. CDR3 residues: CASSPDSDEKLFF. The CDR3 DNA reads TGTGCCAGCAGCCCCGACTCGGATGAAAAACTGTTTTTT.

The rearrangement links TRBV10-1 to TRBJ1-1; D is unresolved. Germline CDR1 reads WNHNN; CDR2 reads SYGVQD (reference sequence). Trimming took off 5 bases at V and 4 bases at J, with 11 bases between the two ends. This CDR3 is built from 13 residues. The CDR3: CASSPDSFTEAFF. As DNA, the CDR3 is TGCGCCAGCAGTCCTGACTCGTTCACTGAAGCTTTCTTT.

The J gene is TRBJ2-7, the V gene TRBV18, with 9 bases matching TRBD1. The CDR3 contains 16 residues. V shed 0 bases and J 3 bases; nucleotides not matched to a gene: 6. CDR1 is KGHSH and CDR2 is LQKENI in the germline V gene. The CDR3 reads CASSPPGGTGRYEQYF. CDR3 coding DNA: TGTGCCAGCTCACCACCGGGTGGGACAGGGCGCTACGAGCAGTACTTC.

Here the CDR3 reads CAWSERRISGTEQFF. Here the CDR3 DNA reads TGTGCCTGGAGCGAACGACGGATTAGCGGGACTGAGCAGTTCTTC. The chain combines TRBV30 with TRBJ2-1, with 8 nucleotides matching TRBD2. The V and J ends lost 3 bases and 9 bases, in that order; junction bases with no gene match: 13. The CDR3 covers 15 residues. Looked up from germline, CDR1 is GTSNPN and CDR2 is SVGIG (reference sequence).

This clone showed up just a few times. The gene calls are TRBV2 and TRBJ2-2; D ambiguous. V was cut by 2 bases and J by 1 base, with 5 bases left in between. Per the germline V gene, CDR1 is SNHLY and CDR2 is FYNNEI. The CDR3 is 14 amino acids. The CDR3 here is CASSEPGNTGELFF. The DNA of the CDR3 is TGTGCCAGCAGTGAACCAGGGAACACCGGGGAGCTGTTTTTT.

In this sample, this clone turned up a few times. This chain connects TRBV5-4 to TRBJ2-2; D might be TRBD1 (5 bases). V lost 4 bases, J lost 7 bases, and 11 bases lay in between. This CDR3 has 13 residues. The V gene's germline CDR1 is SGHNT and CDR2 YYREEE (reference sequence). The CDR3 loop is CASSHDRVGELFF. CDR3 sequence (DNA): TGTGCCAGCAGCCATGACAGAGTCGGGGAGCTGTTTTTT.